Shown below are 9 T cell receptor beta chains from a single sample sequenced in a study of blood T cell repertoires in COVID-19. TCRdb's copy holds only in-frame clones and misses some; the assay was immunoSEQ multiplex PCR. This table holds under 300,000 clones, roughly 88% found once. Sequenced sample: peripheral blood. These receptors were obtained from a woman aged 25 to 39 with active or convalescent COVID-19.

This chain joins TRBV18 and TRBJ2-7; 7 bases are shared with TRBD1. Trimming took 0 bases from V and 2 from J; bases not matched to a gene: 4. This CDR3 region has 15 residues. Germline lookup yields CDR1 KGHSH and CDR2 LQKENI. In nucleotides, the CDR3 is TGTGCCAGCTCACCACCGGGACAGACCCCCTACGAGCAGTACTTC. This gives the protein CASSPPGQTPYEQYF. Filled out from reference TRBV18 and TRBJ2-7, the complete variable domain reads NAGVMQNPRHLVRRRGQEARLRCSPMKGHSHVYWYRQLPEEGLKFMVYLQKENIIDESGMPKERFSAEFPKEGPSILRIQQVVRGDSAAYFCASSPPGQTPYEQYFGPGTRLTVT.

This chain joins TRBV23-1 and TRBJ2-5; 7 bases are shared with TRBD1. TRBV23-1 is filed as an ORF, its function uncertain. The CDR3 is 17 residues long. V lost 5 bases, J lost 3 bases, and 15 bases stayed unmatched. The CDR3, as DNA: TGCGCCAGCAGTGGGGACAGTATAGGGGGTAGCGAAGAGACCCAGTACTTC. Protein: CASSGDSIGGSEETQYF.

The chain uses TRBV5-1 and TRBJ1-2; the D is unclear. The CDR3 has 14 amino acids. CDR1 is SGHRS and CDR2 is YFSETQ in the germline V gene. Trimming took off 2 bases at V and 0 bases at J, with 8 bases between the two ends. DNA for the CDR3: TGCGCCAGCAGCTTCACAGTATCTAACTATGGCTACACCTTC. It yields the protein CASSFTVSNYGYTF.

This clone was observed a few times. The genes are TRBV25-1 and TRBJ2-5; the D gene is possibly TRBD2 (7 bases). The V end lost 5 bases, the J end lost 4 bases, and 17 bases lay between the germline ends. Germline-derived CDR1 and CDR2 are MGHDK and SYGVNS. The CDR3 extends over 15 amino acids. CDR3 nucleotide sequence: TGTGCCAGCAGTTCCCCTCGCGGGGGCAGAGAGACCCAGTACTTC. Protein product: CASSSPRGGRETQYF.

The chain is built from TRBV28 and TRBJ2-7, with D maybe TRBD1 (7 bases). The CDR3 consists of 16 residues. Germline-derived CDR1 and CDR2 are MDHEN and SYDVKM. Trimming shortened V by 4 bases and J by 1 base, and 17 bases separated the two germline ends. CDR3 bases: TGTGCCAGCAGTTCCTCCGGGGGCAGGGGGTCCTACGAGCAGTACTTC. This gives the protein CASSSSGGRGSYEQYF.

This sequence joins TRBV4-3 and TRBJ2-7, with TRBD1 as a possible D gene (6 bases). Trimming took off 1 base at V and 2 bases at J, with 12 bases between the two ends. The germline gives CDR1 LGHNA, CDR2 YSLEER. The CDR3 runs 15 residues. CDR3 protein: CASSQGGQGPYEQYF. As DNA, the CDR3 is TGCGCCAGCAGCCAAGGGGGGCAGGGGCCCTACGAGCAGTACTTC.

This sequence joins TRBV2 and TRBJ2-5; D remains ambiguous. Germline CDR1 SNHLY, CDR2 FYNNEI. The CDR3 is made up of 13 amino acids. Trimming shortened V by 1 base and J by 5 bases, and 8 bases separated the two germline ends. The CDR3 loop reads CASSEGRWETQYF. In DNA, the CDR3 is TGTGCCAGCAGTGAAGGCCGGTGGGAGACCCAGTACTTC.

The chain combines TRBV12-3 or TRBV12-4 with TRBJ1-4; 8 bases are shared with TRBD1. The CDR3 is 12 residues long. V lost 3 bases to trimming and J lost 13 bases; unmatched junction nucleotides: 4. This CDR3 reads CASSFGQGTLFF. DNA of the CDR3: TGTGCCAGCAGTTTCGGACAGGGCACACTGTTTTTT.

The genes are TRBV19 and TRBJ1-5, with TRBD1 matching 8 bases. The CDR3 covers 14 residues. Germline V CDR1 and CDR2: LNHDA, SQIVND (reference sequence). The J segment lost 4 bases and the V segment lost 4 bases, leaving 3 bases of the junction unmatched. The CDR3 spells CASSTTGENQPQHF. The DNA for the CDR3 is TGTGCCAGTAGTACGACAGGGGAGAATCAGCCCCAGCATTTT.